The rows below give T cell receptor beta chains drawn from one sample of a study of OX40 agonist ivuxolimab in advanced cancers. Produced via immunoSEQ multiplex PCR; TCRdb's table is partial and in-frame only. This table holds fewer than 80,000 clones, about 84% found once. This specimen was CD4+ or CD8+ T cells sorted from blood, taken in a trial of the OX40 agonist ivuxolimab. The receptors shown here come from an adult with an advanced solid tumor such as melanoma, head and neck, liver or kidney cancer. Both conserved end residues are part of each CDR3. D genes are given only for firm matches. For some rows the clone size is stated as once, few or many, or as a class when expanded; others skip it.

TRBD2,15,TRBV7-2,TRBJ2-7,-,CASSSVAGNPYEQYF,TGTGCCAGCAGCTCCGTAGCGGGGAACCCCTACGAGCAGTACTTC
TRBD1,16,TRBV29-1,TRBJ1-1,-,CSVEGGRGQGGTEAFF,TGCAGCGTTGAAGGAGGGAGGGGACAGGGGGGCACTGAAGCTTTCTTT
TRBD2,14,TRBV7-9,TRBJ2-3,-,CASSRGGTPDTQYF,TGTGCCAGCAGCCGCGGGGGGACCCCGGATACGCAGTATTTT
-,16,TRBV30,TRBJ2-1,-,CAWSGSSSSSYNEQFF,TGTGCCTGGAGTGGTAGTAGTTCAAGCTCCTACAATGAGCAGTTCTTC
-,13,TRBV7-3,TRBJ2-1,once,CASSLVYSDEQFF,TGTGCCAGCAGCTTAGTGTACAGCGATGAGCAGTTCTTC
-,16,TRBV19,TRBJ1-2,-,CASSPYGSALTYGYTF,TGTGCCAGTAGCCCCTACGGTTCCGCTCTGACCTATGGCTACACCTTC
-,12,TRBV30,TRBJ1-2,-,CAWSARGTGYTF,TGTGCCTGGAGTGCACGGGGGACTGGCTACACCTTC
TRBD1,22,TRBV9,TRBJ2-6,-,CASSVVRDRSNRFYSGANVLTF,TGTGCCAGCAGCGTAGTGAGGGACAGGAGCAATAGATTCTACTCTGGGGCCAACGTCCTGACTTTC
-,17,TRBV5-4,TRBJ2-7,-,CASSTEETLKVSYEQYF,TGTGCCAGCAGCACGGAAGAGACTCTTAAGGTCTCCTACGAGCAGTACTTC
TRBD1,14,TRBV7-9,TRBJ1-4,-,CASSPDRGPEKLFF,TGTGCCAGCAGCCCGGACAGGGGGCCTGAAAAACTGTTTTTT
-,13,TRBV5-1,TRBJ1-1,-,CASRQDFRTEAFF,TGCGCCAGCAGACAGGACTTTCGCACTGAAGCTTTCTTT
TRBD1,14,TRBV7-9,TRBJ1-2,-,CASSTGTGNYGYTF,TGTGCCAGCAGCACCGGGACAGGGAACTATGGCTACACCTTC
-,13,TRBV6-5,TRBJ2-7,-,CASTPSGRDEQYF,TGTGCCAGCACCCCGTCGGGGCGGGACGAGCAGTACTTC
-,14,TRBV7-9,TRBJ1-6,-,CASSLGKSNSPLHF,TGTGCCAGCAGCTTAGGCAAATCTAATTCACCCCTCCACTTT